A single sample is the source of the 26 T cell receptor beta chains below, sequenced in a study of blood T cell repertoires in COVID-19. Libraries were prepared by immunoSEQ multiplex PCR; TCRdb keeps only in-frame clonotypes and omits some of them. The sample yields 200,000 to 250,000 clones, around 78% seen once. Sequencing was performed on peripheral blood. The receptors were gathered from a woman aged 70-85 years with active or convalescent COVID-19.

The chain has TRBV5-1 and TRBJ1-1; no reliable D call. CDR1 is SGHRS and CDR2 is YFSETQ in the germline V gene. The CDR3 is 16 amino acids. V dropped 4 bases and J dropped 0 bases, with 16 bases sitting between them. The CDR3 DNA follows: TGCGCCAGCAGCCTATACCCCCCAGGTCTGAACACTGAAGCTTTCTTT. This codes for CASSLYPPGLNTEAFF. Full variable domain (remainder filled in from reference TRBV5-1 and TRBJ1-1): KAGVTQTPRYLIKTRGQQVTLSCSPISGHRSVSWYQQTPGQGLQFLFEYFSETQRNKGNFPGRFSGRQFSNSRSEMNVSTLELGDSALYLCASSLYPPGLNTEAFFGQGTRLTVV.

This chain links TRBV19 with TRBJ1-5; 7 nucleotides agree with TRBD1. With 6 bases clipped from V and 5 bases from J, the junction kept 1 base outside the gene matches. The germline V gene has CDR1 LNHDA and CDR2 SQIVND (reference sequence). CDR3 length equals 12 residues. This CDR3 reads CASRQGDQPQHF. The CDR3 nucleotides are TGTGCCAGTAGGCAGGGGGATCAGCCCCAGCATTTT.

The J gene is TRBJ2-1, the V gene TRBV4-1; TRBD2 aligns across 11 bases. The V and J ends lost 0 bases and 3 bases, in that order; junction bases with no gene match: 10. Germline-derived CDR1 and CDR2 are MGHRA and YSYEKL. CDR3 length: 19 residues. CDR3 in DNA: TGCGCCAGCAGCCAAGATCCGGCCAGGGGGACTAGCGGCTACAATGAGCAGTTCTTC. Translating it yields CASSQDPARGTSGYNEQFF.

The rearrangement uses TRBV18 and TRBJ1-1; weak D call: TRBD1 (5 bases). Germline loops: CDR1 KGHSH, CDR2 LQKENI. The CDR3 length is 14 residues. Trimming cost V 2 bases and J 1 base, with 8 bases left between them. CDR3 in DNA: TGTGCCAGCTCACCAACCAGGGAGAACACTGAAGCTTTCTTT. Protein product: CASSPTRENTEAFF.

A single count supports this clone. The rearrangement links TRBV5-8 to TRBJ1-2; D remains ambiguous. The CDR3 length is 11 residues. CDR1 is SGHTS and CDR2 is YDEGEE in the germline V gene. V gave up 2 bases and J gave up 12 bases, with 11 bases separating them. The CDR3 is CASSFLERNTF. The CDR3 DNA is TGTGCCAGCAGCTTCTTGGAGCGGAACACCTTC. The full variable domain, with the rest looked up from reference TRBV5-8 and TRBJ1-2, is EAGVTQSPTHLIKTRGQQATLRCSPISGHTSVYWYQQALGLGLQFLLWYDEGEERNRGNFPPRFSGRQFPNYSSELNVNALELEDSALYLCASSFLERNTFGSGTRLTVV.

In DNA form, the CDR3 reads TGTGCCAGTAGTTTGGTTGGGACACATTATAGCAATCAGCCCCAGCATTTT. This sequence encodes CASSLVGTHYSNQPQHF. The J gene is TRBJ1-5, the V gene TRBV19; TRBD1 is a possible D gene (6 bases). V lost 5 bases to trimming and J lost 0 bases, with 17 bases between them. CDR1 LNHDA and CDR2 SQIVND come from the germline V gene (reference sequence). The CDR3 is 17 amino acids.

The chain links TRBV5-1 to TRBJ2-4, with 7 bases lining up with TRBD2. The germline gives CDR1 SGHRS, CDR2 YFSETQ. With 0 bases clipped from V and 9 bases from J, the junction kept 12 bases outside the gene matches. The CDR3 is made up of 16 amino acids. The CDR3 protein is CASSLGTGLSGIIQYF. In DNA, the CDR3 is TGCGCCAGCAGCTTGGGTACGGGGCTGAGCGGGATCATTCAGTACTTC.

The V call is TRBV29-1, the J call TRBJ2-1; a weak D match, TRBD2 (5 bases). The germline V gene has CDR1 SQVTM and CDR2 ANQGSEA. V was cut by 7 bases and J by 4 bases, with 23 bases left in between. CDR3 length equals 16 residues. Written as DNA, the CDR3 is TGCAGCGCCCGGAGCCTCGCTAGCCGTTCGTACAATGAGCAGTTCTTC. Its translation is CSARSLASRSYNEQFF.

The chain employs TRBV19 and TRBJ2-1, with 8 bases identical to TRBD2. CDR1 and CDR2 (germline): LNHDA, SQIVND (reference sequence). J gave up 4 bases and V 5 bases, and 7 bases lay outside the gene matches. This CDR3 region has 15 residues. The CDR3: CASSDDQRGYNEQFF. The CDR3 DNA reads TGTGCCAGTAGTGACGACCAGCGGGGGTACAATGAGCAGTTCTTC. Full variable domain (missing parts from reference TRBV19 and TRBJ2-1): DGGITQSPKYLFRKEGQNVTLSCEQNLNHDAMYWYRQDPGQGLRLIYYSQIVNDFQKGDIAEGYSVSREKKESFPLTVTSAQKNPTAFYLCASSDDQRGYNEQFFGPGTRLTVL.

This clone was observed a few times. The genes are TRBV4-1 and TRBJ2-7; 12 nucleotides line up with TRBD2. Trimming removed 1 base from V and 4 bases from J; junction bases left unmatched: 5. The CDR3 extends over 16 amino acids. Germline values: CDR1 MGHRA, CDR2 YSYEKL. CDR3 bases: TGCGCCAGCAGCCAAGCAGGACTAGCGGGAAATTACGAGCAGTACTTC. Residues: CASSQAGLAGNYEQYF.

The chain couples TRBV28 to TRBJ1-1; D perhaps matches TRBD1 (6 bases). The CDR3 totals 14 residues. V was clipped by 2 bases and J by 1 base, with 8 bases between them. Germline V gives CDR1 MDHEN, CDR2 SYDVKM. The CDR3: CASSLTGSNTEAFF. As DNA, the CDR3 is TGTGCCAGCAGTTTAACAGGGTCGAACACTGAAGCTTTCTTT.

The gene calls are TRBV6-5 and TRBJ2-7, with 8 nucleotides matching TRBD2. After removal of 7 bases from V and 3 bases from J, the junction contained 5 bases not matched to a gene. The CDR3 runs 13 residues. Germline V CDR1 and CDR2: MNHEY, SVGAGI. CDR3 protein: CASKFAGGYEQYF. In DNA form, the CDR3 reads TGTGCCAGCAAATTTGCGGGGGGCTACGAGCAGTACTTC.

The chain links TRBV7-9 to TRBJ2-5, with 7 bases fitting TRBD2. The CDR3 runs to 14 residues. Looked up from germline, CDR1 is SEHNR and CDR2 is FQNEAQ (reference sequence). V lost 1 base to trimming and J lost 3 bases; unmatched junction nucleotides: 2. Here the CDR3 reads CASSLGRGKETQYF. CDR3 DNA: TGTGCCAGCAGCTTAGGGCGGGGGAAAGAGACCCAGTACTTC.

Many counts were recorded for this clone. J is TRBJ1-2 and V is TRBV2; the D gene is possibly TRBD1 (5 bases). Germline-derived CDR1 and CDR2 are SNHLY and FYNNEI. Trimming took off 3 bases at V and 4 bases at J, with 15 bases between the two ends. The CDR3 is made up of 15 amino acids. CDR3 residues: CASSDSAGISYGYTF. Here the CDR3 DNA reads TGTGCCAGCAGTGATTCGGCAGGGATCAGCTATGGCTACACCTTC.

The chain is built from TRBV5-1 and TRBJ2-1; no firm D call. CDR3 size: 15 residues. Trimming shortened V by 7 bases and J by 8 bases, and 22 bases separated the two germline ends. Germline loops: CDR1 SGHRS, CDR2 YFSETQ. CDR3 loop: CASQSLVGRIDEQFF. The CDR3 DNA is TGCGCCAGCCAATCCTTGGTGGGCAGGATCGATGAGCAGTTCTTC.

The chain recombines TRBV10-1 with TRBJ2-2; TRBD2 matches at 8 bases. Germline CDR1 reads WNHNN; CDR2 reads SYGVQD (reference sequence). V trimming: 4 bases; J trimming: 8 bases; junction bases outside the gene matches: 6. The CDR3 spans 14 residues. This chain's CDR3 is CASSGHQRGGELFF. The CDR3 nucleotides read TGCGCCAGCAGTGGTCATCAGCGGGGGGGGGAGCTGTTTTTT.

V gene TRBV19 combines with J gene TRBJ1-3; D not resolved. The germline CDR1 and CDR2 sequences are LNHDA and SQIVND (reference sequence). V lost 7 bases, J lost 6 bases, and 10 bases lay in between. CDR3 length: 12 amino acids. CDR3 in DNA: TGTGCCAGTACTAGATCGGAAAACACCATATATTTT. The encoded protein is CASTRSENTIYF.

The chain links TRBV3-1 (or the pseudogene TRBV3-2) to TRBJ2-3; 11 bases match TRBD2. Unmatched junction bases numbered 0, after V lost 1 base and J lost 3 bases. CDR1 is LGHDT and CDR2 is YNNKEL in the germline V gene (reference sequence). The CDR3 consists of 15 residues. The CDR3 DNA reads TGTGCCAGCAGCCAAGGGACTAGCGGGACAGATACGCAGTATTTT. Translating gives CASSQGTSGTDTQYF.

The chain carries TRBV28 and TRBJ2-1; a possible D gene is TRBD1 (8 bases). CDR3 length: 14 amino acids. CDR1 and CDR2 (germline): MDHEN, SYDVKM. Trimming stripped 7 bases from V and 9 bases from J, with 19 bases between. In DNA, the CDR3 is TGTGCCAGCACTACAGGACAGGGAGGGGGTGAGCAGTTCTTC. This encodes CASTTGQGGGEQFF.

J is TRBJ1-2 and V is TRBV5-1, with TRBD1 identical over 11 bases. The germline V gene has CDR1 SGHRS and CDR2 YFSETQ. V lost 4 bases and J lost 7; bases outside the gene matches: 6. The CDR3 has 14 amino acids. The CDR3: CASSPGQGEGGYTF. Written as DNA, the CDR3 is TGCGCCAGCAGCCCGGGACAGGGGGAGGGTGGCTACACCTTC.

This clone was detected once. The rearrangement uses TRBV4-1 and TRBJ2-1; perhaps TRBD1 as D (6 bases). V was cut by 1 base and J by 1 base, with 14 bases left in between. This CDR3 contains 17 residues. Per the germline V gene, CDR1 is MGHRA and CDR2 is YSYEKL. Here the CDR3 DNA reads TGCGCCAGCAGCCAAGTTTCGACAGGCTTTTCCTACAATGAGCAGTTCTTC. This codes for CASSQVSTGFSYNEQFF.

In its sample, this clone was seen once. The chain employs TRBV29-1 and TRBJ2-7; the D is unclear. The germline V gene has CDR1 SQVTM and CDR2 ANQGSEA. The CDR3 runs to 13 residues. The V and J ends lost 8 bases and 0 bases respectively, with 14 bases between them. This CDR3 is CSPSVTFSYEQYF. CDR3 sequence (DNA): TGCAGCCCGTCAGTTACCTTCTCCTACGAGCAGTACTTC.

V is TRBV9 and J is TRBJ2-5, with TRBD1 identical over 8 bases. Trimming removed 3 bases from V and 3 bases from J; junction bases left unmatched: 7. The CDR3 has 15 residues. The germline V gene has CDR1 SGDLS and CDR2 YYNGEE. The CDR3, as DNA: TGTGCCAGCAGCGACCCGACAGGGGTGGAAGAGACCCAGTACTTC. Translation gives CASSDPTGVEETQYF.

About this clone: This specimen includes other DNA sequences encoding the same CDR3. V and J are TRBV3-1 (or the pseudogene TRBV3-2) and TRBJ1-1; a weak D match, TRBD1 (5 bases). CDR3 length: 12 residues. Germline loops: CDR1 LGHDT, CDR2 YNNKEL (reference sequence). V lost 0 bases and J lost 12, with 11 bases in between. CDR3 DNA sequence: TGTGCCAGCAGCCAAGAAGGGAGGGGAACTTTCTTT. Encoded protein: CASSQEGRGTFF.

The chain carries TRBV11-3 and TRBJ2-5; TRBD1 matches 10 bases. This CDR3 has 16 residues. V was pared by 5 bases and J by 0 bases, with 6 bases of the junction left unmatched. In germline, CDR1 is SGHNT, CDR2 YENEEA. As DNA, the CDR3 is TGTGCCAGCAGCCCGGGACAGGGGCCGTACCAAGAGACCCAGTACTTC. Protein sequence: CASSPGQGPYQETQYF. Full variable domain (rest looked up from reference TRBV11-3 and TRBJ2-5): EAGVVQSPRYKIIEKKQPVAFWCNPISGHNTLYWYLQNLGQGPELLIRYENEEAVDDSQLPKDRFSAERLKGVDSTLKIQPAELGDSAVYLCASSPGQGPYQETQYFGPGTRLLVL.

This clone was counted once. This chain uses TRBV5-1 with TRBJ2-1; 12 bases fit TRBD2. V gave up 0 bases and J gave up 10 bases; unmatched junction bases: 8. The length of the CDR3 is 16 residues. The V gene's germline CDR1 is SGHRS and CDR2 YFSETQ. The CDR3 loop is CASSLDPASGGEEQFF. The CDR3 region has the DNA TGCGCCAGCAGCTTGGATCCGGCTAGCGGGGGGGAGGAGCAGTTCTTC.